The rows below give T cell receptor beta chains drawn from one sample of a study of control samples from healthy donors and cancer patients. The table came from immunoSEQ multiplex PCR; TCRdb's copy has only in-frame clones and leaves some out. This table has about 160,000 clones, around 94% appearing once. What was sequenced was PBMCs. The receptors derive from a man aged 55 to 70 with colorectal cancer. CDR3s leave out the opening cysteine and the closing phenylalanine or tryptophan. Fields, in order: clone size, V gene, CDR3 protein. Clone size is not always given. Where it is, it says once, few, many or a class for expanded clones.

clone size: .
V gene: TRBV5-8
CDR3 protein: ASSPQAGRAF

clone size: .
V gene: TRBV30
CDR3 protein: AWSGTGRIKDT

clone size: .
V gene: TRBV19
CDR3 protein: ASSTSIRSMNTEAF

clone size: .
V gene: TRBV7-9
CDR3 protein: ASSLGRDTDTQY

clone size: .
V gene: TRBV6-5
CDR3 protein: ASSSLTAGTEAF

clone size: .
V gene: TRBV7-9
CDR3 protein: ASSLLGQAGEAF

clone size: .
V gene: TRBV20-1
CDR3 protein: SASPGTGNTGELF

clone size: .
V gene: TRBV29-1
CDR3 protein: SAGEGTGNEKLF

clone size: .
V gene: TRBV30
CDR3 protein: AWKVGGPRGAQY

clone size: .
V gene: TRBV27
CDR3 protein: ASSFRLNTEAF

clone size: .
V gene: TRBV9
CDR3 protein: ASSVRAGRGETQY

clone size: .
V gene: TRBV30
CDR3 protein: AWSSGTGAPYEQY

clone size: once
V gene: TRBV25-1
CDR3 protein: ASSESPGPLGTEAF

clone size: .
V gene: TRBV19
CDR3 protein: ASSIGQGHQPQH

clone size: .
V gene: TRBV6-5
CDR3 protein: ASSLEDRGTEAF

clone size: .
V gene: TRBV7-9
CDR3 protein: ASSLWTGHYGYT

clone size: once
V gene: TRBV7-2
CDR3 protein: ASSLDVGGATDTQY

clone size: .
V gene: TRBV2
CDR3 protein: ASSENSGSYNSPLH